A single sample is the source of the 16 T cell receptor beta chains below, sequenced in a study of blood T cell repertoires in COVID-19. The data were produced by immunoSEQ multiplex PCR, yet TCRdb's version contains in-frame clones alone and is incomplete. The sample has 300,000 to 400,000 clones, roughly 86% seen once. The sequenced sample consisted of peripheral blood. The receptors here all came from a young man with COVID-19, enrolled during active disease.

The chain is built from TRBV6-6 and TRBJ1-2, with D possibly TRBD1 on 5 matching bases. The CDR3 runs to 17 residues. Trimming left V 5 bases short and J 6 bases short, with 25 bases between. CDR1 and CDR2 from the germline V gene are MNHNY and SVGAGI (reference sequence). CDR3: CASSPQTEPSPGHGYTF. The CDR3 nucleotides are TGTGCCAGCAGTCCACAAACCGAACCGTCTCCAGGGCATGGCTACACCTTC.

The chain employs TRBV4-3 and TRBJ2-3, with 8 bases that match TRBD1. The CDR3 extends over 16 amino acids. Germline values: CDR1 LGHNA, CDR2 YSLEER. V lost 0 bases, J lost 1 base, and 3 bases stayed unmatched. The CDR3 nucleotides are TGCGCCAGCAGCCAAGAGGGGACAGGACGCACAGATACGCAGTATTTT. This gives the protein CASSQEGTGRTDTQYF.

The chain combines TRBV6-2 or TRBV6-3 with TRBJ2-3; possibly TRBD1 for D (6 bases). V lost 3 bases to trimming and J lost 2 bases, with 21 bases between them. From germline, CDR1 is MNHEY and CDR2 SVGEGT. The CDR3 has 18 residues. The CDR3 DNA reads TGTGCCAGCAGTTATCGCCCCTTCGGGACAAGGCCCACAGATACGCAGTATTTT. This codes for CASSYRPFGTRPTDTQYF.

The chain links TRBV11-2 to TRBJ2-1, with 8 bases aligning to TRBD1. V shed 5 bases and J 1 base; nucleotides not matched to a gene: 7. This CDR3 comprises 16 residues. The germline V gene encodes CDR1 SGHAT and CDR2 FQNNGV. For the CDR3, the DNA is TGTGCCAGCAGCAGCGGACAGGGTCCTTCCTACAATGAGCAGTTCTTC. The encoded protein is CASSSGQGPSYNEQFF.

The chain has TRBV30 and TRBJ2-2; D is undetermined. Germline V gives CDR1 GTSNPN, CDR2 SVGIG (reference sequence). Trimming removed 3 bases at V and 0 bases at J, with 5 bases between. This CDR3 contains 13 residues. CDR3 sequence: CAWREPNTGELFF. As DNA, the CDR3 is TGTGCCTGGAGGGAGCCGAACACCGGGGAGCTGTTTTTT. The variable domain in full, completed from reference TRBV30 and TRBJ2-2, reads SQTIHQWPATLVQPVGSPLSLECTVEGTSNPNLYWYRQAAGRGLQLLFYSVGIGQISSEVPQNLSASRPQDRQFILSSKKLLLSDSGFYLCAWREPNTGELFFGEGSRLTVL.

The chain links TRBV6-6 to TRBJ2-7; 14 nucleotides line up with TRBD2. After removal of 5 bases from V and 0 bases from J, the junction contained 12 bases not matched to a gene. CDR3 size: 19 residues. The germline CDR1 and CDR2 sequences are MNHNY and SVGAGI (reference sequence). The CDR3 coding sequence is TGTGCCAGCAGTCCACCTCCTGGACTAGCGGGAGGAAGCTCCTACGAGCAGTACTTC. It yields the protein CASSPPPGLAGGSSYEQYF.

J is TRBJ2-2 and V is TRBV9; 7 nucleotides match TRBD1. In germline, CDR1 is SGDLS, CDR2 YYNGEE. Trimming at V came to 4 bases and at J to 2 bases, leaving 5 bases not matched to a gene. CDR3 size: 15 residues. CDR3 in amino acids: CASSPGTANTGELFF. The CDR3 DNA reads TGTGCCAGCAGCCCCGGGACAGCCAACACCGGGGAGCTGTTTTTT. Using reference TRBV9 and TRBJ2-2 for the parts outside the CDR3, the full variable domain is DSGVTQTPKHLITATGQRVTLRCSPRSGDLSVYWYQQSLDQGLQFLIQYYNGEERAKGNILERFSAQQFPDLHSELNLSSLELGDSALYFCASSPGTANTGELFFGEGSRLTVL.

This sequence joins TRBV4-1 and TRBJ2-4; D may be TRBD2 (6 bases). CDR3 length: 12 amino acids. Germline V lookup: CDR1 MGHRA, CDR2 YSYEKL. The V end was cut by 3 bases, the J end by 8 bases, with 8 bases between. The CDR3 here is CASSQIADIQYF. The CDR3 nucleotides read TGCGCCAGCAGCCAGATAGCGGACATTCAGTACTTC.

This clone has only a few counts. V gene TRBV11-3 combines with J gene TRBJ2-5, with D tentatively TRBD1 (6 bases). V lost 4 bases and J lost 3, with 9 bases in between. Germline CDR1 SGHNT, CDR2 YENEEA. The CDR3 contains 13 residues. Here the CDR3 DNA reads TGTGCCAGCAGCTCCCGGACAGAAGAGACCCAGTACTTC. This gives the protein CASSSRTEETQYF.

The genes are TRBV5-5 and TRBJ1-5; D ambiguous. V gave up 4 bases and J gave up 9 bases, with 14 bases separating them. CDR1 is SGHKS, CDR2 YYEKEE, per germline (reference sequence). This CDR3 spans 13 amino acids. The CDR3, as DNA: TGTGCCAGCAGCCTGGGAGTCAATGGGCCCCAGCATTTT. It codes for CASSLGVNGPQHF. The complete variable domain, with remaining parts taken from reference TRBV5-5 and TRBJ1-5, reads DAGVTQSPTHLIKTRGQQVTLRCSPISGHKSVSWYQQVLGQGPQFIFQYYEKEERGRGNFPDRFSARQFPNYSSELNVNALLLGDSALYLCASSLGVNGPQHFGDGTRLSIL.

V is TRBV3-1 (or the pseudogene TRBV3-2) and J is TRBJ1-2, with 7 bases identical to TRBD1. CDR1 is LGHDT and CDR2 is YNNKEL in the germline V gene (reference sequence). The V gene end was trimmed by 2 bases and the J gene end by 7 bases; junction bases not matched to a gene: 13. The CDR3 has 16 amino acids. CDR3 nucleotides: TGTGCCAGCAGCCAAAAAGGATCGCAGGGGGTTGGTGGCTACACCTTC. Residues: CASSQKGSQGVGGYTF.

The rearrangement joins TRBV4-1 to TRBJ1-5; D ambiguous. Trimming removed 0 bases from V and 6 bases from J, with 12 bases in between. The CDR3 totals 15 residues. The germline V gene has CDR1 MGHRA and CDR2 YSYEKL. CDR3 DNA: TGCGCCAGCAGCCAAGATCTAACAGTCGCTCAGCCCCAGCATTTT. It specifies CASSQDLTVAQPQHF.

This clone was counted once. The rearrangement uses TRBV30 and TRBJ2-7, with TRBD1 matching over 7 bases. V shed 3 bases, J shed 0 bases, and the junction held 8 bases outside the gene matches. In germline, CDR1 is GTSNPN, CDR2 SVGIG (reference sequence). The CDR3 spans 15 residues. Written as DNA, the CDR3 is TGTGCCTGGAGAGAGGACAGGCAGAGCTCCTACGAGCAGTACTTC. Translated, it gives CAWREDRQSSYEQYF.

The V and J genes are TRBV15 and TRBJ2-2; perhaps TRBD2 as D (5 bases). Germline loops: CDR1 LNHNV, CDR2 YYDKDF (reference sequence). The CDR3 length is 14 residues. Trimming shortened V by 1 base and J by 4 bases, and 7 bases separated the two germline ends. This chain's CDR3 is CATSRGGITGELFF. CDR3 sequence (DNA): TGTGCCACCAGCAGAGGAGGGATCACCGGGGAGCTGTTTTTT.

The chain recombines TRBV18 with TRBJ1-2; D uncertain. Germline V CDR1 and CDR2: KGHSH, LQKENI. Trimming removed 4 bases from V and 1 base from J, with 4 bases in between. The CDR3 is 12 residues long. CDR3 residues: CASSLDNYGYTF. CDR3 nucleotides: TGTGCCAGCTCACTAGATAACTATGGCTACACCTTC.

The chain carries TRBV13 and TRBJ1-1; D is undetermined. CDR1 is PRHDT and CDR2 is FYEKMQ in the germline V gene (reference sequence). CDR3 size: 15 residues. V gave up 0 bases and J gave up 0 bases, with 8 bases separating them. CDR3 in DNA: TGTGCCAGCAGCTTAGGCCTAGGAGTGAACACTGAAGCTTTCTTT. Translation gives CASSLGLGVNTEAFF.